One and the same sample provided the 31 T cell receptor beta chains below, sequenced in a study of post-analysis software for immune sequencing data. Unique molecular identifiers were present in the TCR beta cDNA libraries. TCRdb ran MiXCR on the PCR reads and lists one entry per CDR3 protein. This table holds roughly 400,000 distinct CDR3 sequences, 35% to 45% found once. Notes on the study in general: TRBV segments more frequent in patients than in controls numbered a few and included TRBV5-6, TRBV5-1 and TRBV20-1.

Antigen specificity for these receptors is unknown. Sample: blood. These receptor sequences come from a girl aged 2-10 years with multiple sclerosis.

Sample share makes this clonotype medium-sized. V and J are TRBV9 and TRBJ2-7; maybe TRBD2 (6 bases). V was trimmed by 0 bases and J by 5 bases, leaving 12 bases between them. Germline values: CDR1 SGDLS, CDR2 YYNGEE. The CDR3 loop spans 14 amino acids. CDR3 sequence (DNA): TGTGCCAGCAGCGTAGTGGGGGGTTCACACGAGCAGTACTTC. It yields the protein CASSVVGGSHEQYF. The full variable domain, completed using reference TRBV9 and TRBJ2-7, is DSGVTQTPKHLITATGQRVTLRCSPRSGDLSVYWYQQSLDQGLQFLIQYYNGEERAKGNILERFSAQQFPDLHSELNLSSLELGDSALYFCASSVVGGSHEQYFGPGTRLTVT.

The table lists this clonotype with many counts. This sequence joins TRBV28 and TRBJ2-7; D gene unclear. V lost 5 bases and J lost 3, with 5 bases in between. This CDR3 comprises 11 residues. From germline, CDR1 is MDHEN and CDR2 SYDVKM. CDR3 loop: CASSPLYEQYF. The DNA for the CDR3 is TGTGCCAGCAGTCCCCTCTACGAGCAGTACTTC. The entire variable domain, with the rest obtained from reference TRBV28 and TRBJ2-7, is as follows: DVKVTQSSRYLVKRTGEKVFLECVQDMDHENMFWYRQDPGLGLRLIYFSYDVKMKEKGDIPEGYSVSREKKERFSLILESASTNQTSMYLCASSPLYEQYFGPGTRLTVT.

The chain has TRBV30 and TRBJ1-3; 7 bases are shared with TRBD1. The CDR3 sequence is 14 residues long. Looked up from germline, CDR1 is GTSNPN and CDR2 is SVGIG (reference sequence). V was clipped by 1 base and J by 4 bases; unmatched bases: 4. CDR3 in amino acids: CAWSGDSLGNTIYF. Written as DNA, the CDR3 is TGTGCCTGGAGTGGGGACAGCCTAGGAAACACCATATATTTT.

This clonotype occurred a few times. The chain recombines TRBV20-1 with TRBJ2-7; 7 bases match TRBD2. From germline, CDR1 is DFQATT and CDR2 SNEGSKA (reference sequence). After removal of 6 bases from V and 3 bases from J, the junction contained 8 bases not matched to a gene. This CDR3 comprises 13 residues. CDR3 residues: CSAILGGSYEQYF. Written as DNA, the CDR3 is TGCAGTGCGATATTGGGCGGGAGCTACGAGCAGTACTTC.

The chain recombines TRBV27 with TRBJ1-1; no clear D gene. From germline, CDR1 is MNHEY and CDR2 SMNVEV (reference sequence). Deletions cut 1 base from V and 5 bases from J, with 14 bases between. The CDR3 length is 15 residues. As DNA, the CDR3 is TGTGCCAGCAGTTTATACTACCCCTCTGGAACTGAAGCTTTCTTT. Translated, it gives CASSLYYPSGTEAFF.

This clonotype has ten or more counts. This chain uses TRBV29-1 with TRBJ2-5; D is possibly TRBD2 (5 bases). Germline assignment: CDR1 SQVTM and CDR2 ANQGSEA. V lost 6 bases and J lost 5, with 16 bases in between. CDR3 size: 13 residues. CDR3: CSVLRGLAETQYF. The CDR3 nucleotides read TGCAGCGTCCTCCGGGGTCTAGCCGAGACCCAGTACTTC.

The chain uses TRBV29-1 and TRBJ2-1; D possibly corresponds to TRBD2 (5 bases). Trimming shortened V by 5 bases and J by 0 bases, and 8 bases separated the two germline ends. Germline CDR1 SQVTM, CDR2 ANQGSEA. The CDR3 has 13 residues. The CDR3 nucleotides are TGCAGCGTTCGGGAAGGCTCCTACAATGAGCAGTTCTTC. It codes for CSVREGSYNEQFF.

The gene calls are TRBV6-1 and TRBJ1-2; D unresolved. V was shortened by 0 bases and J by 4 bases, with 9 bases between the two germline ends. Per the germline V gene, CDR1 is MNHNS and CDR2 is SASEGT. This CDR3 comprises 14 residues. The CDR3 nucleotides read TGTGCCAGCAGTGAAGCAGGACGGGGCTATGGCTACACCTTC. Protein product: CASSEAGRGYGYTF.

For the CDR3, the DNA is TGCGCCAGCAGTAACCTGTTGGGAGGTACCCAGTACTTC. It codes for CASSNLLGGTQYF. The chain is built from TRBV5-1 and TRBJ2-5; tentatively, D is TRBD2 (6 bases). With 5 bases removed from V and 8 bases from J, the gap between germline ends came to 16 bases. The CDR3 is made up of 13 amino acids. The V gene's germline CDR1 is SGHRS and CDR2 YFSETQ. The full variable domain, rest sourced from reference TRBV5-1 and TRBJ2-5, is KAGVTQTPRYLIKTRGQQVTLSCSPISGHRSVSWYQQTPGQGLQFLFEYFSETQRNKGNFPGRFSGRQFSNSRSEMNVSTLELGDSALYLCASSNLLGGTQYFGPGTRLLVL.

This clonotype was found once. V gene TRBV10-3 combines with J gene TRBJ2-5; TRBD2 is a possible D gene (6 bases). This CDR3 comprises 14 residues. CDR1 is ENHRY, CDR2 SYGVKD, per germline. V was clipped by 10 bases and J by 11 bases, with 26 bases between them. The CDR3 coding sequence is TGTGCCACTCAGGGCGGGATAACCAACAATGAGCAGTACTTC. Protein sequence: CATQGGITNNEQYF.

This clonotype has a handful of counts. The chain has TRBV29-1 and TRBJ2-5, with TRBD1 matching over 7 bases. The CDR3 totals 13 residues. Germline CDR1 reads SQVTM; CDR2 reads ANQGSEA. Germline trimming cut 2 bases from V and 5 bases from J; bases unmatched to any gene: 5. The CDR3 reads CSVEPGGRETQYF. The CDR3 DNA is TGCAGCGTTGAACCAGGGGGACGTGAGACCCAGTACTTC.

The rearrangement uses TRBV7-7 and TRBJ2-1; TRBD2 is a possible D gene (6 bases). The germline V gene encodes CDR1 SSHAT and CDR2 FNYEAQ (reference sequence). The CDR3 is made up of 15 amino acids. The CDR3 sequence: CAGSFRGASINEQFF. The DNA for the CDR3 is TGTGCTGGCAGCTTCCGCGGGGCTTCGATCAATGAGCAGTTCTTC.

This clonotype was counted once. V is TRBV9 and J is TRBJ1-1, with D possibly being TRBD1 (5 bases). CDR1 and CDR2 from the germline V gene are SGDLS and YYNGEE. V lost 0 bases, J lost 6 bases, and 15 bases lay in between. This CDR3 spans 15 amino acids. The CDR3 DNA follows: TGTGCCAGCAGCGTAGGGCAGGGCGGGAGCGCTGAAGCTTTCTTT. Translation gives CASSVGQGGSAEAFF.

A few counts support this clonotype. The chain couples TRBV18 to TRBJ1-1; D not certain. This CDR3 is built from 11 residues. Trimming took off 5 bases at V and 3 bases at J, with 4 bases between the two ends. CDR1 KGHSH and CDR2 LQKENI come from the germline V gene. The CDR3 coding sequence is TGTGCCAGCTCAGCGTACACTGAAGCTTTCTTT. Its protein is CASSAYTEAFF.

J is TRBJ1-2 and V is TRBV20-1; 8 nucleotides line up with TRBD1. After removal of 2 bases from V and 5 bases from J, the junction contained 7 bases not matched to a gene. CDR1 and CDR2 from the germline V gene are DFQATT and SNEGSKA (reference sequence). This CDR3 comprises 14 residues. The CDR3 bases are TGCAGTGCTAGACCCGGCGACAGGGGTTATGGCTACACCTTC. Translation gives CSARPGDRGYGYTF.

The chain links TRBV2 to TRBJ1-4, with D uncertain. Deletions cut 6 bases from V and 7 bases from J, with 12 bases between. Per germline, CDR1 SNHLY and CDR2 FYNNEI. The CDR3 length is 13 residues. The CDR3 DNA follows: TGTGCCAGCAGCAAGGAGATGGGTGAAAAACTGTTTTTT. It codes for CASSKEMGEKLFF.

A single count supports this clonotype. The chain uses TRBV28 and TRBJ2-4; no clear D gene. The J call may be mistaken, given a closer DNA end match to TRBJ2-7. The germline gives CDR1 MDHEN, CDR2 SYDVKM. CDR3 length equals 12 residues. The CDR3 sequence: CASSYLADEQYF. DNA for the CDR3: TGTGCCAGCAGTTACCTTGCGGACGAGCAGTACTTC.

This chain links TRBV6-1 with TRBJ2-7, with TRBD1 matching 11 bases. CDR1 and CDR2 (germline): MNHNS, SASEGT. The CDR3 length is 14 residues. The V segment lost 8 bases and the J segment 2 bases; nucleotides outside the gene matches: 5. The CDR3 spells CASGRDRGAYEQYF. CDR3 DNA sequence: TGTGCCAGCGGAAGGGACAGGGGGGCCTACGAGCAGTACTTC.

The chain carries TRBV29-1 and TRBJ2-3; TRBD2 matches 9 bases. The germline CDR1 and CDR2 sequences are SQVTM and ANQGSEA. The CDR3 spans 17 residues. V trimming: 3 bases; J trimming: 3 bases; junction bases outside the gene matches: 13. CDR3 sequence: CSVEVGGRAYSTDTQYF. DNA for the CDR3: TGCAGCGTTGAGGTTGGCGGGAGGGCCTATTCGACAGATACGCAGTATTTT.

This clonotype was detected a few times. The chain has TRBV7-2 and TRBJ2-5; a possible D gene is TRBD2 (5 bases). V gave up 5 bases and J gave up 11 bases, with 12 bases separating them. The CDR3 is 11 residues long. Germline CDR1 SGHTA, CDR2 FQGNSA. In DNA, the CDR3 is TGTGCCAGCAGCACTAGATGGGAGCAGTACTTC. The encoded protein is CASSTRWEQYF.

The chain carries TRBV6-5 and TRBJ2-5; D is possibly TRBD1 or TRBD2 (5 bases each). The end of the DNA aligns better with TRBJ2-7, so the J call may be wrong. In germline, CDR1 is MNHEY, CDR2 SVGAGI. This CDR3 is built from 11 residues. This chain's CDR3 is CASRGPLEQYF. The CDR3 DNA sequence: TGTGCCAGCCGGGGACCCCTCGAGCAGTACTTC.

This clonotype was observed once. The J gene is TRBJ2-1, the V gene TRBV11-2; no firm D call. Trimming left V 5 bases short and J 12 bases short, with 20 bases between. Per the germline V gene, CDR1 is SGHAT and CDR2 is FQNNGV. The CDR3 has 14 residues. CDR3 amino acids: CASSVVRSPWGQFF. The CDR3 coding sequence is TGTGCCAGCAGCGTAGTACGTTCGCCCTGGGGGCAGTTCTTC.

The rearrangement uses TRBV6-6 and TRBJ1-4, with D maybe TRBD1 (5 bases). The V and J ends lost 6 bases and 8 bases respectively, with 16 bases between them. Per the germline V gene, CDR1 is MNHNY and CDR2 is SVGAGI (reference sequence). The length of the CDR3 is 14 residues. The CDR3, as DNA: TGTGCCAGCAGCCGGCGCGGCAGGGAAGAAAAACTGTTTTTT. The encoded protein is CASSRRGREEKLFF.

The V gene is TRBV10-3, the J gene TRBJ2-7, with 7 bases that match TRBD1. The CDR3 consists of 14 residues. Per the germline V gene, CDR1 is ENHRY and CDR2 is SYGVKD. V shed 6 bases, J shed 0 bases, and the junction held 5 bases outside the gene matches. The DNA of the CDR3 is TGTGCCATCAGGCGACAGGGAACCTCCTACGAGCAGTACTTC. This sequence encodes CAIRRQGTSYEQYF.

In DNA form, the CDR3 reads TGTGCCAGCAGCTCACAGGGGGAGGACACTGAAGCTTTCTTT. Amino acids: CASSSQGEDTEAFF. This chain links TRBV7-3 with TRBJ1-1; 8 bases match TRBD1. The CDR3 runs 14 residues. Looked up from germline, CDR1 is SGHTA and CDR2 is FQGTGA. Trimming at V came to 4 bases and at J to 3 bases, leaving 4 bases not matched to a gene.

The rearrangement links TRBV18 to TRBJ2-1, with D possibly called TRBD1 or TRBD2 (5 bases each). Near its end, the DNA agrees better with TRBJ2-7, so the J call may be wrong. There are 15 residues in the CDR3. The germline CDR1 and CDR2 sequences are KGHSH and LQKENI. CDR3 region: CASSPSRDAPYEQYF. CDR3 nucleotides: TGTGCCAGCTCACCTAGCAGGGACGCACCCTACGAGCAGTACTTC.

This clonotype has only one observation. This chain joins TRBV2 and TRBJ1-2; D is uncertain. Trimming pared 0 bases from V and 10 bases from J, leaving 12 bases between. The CDR3 has 13 amino acids. Germline V gives CDR1 SNHLY, CDR2 FYNNEI. The CDR3 spells CASSEAGSGSYTF. In DNA form, the CDR3 reads TGTGCCAGCAGTGAAGCAGGGTCCGGATCCTACACCTTC. The full variable domain, rest sourced from reference TRBV2 and TRBJ1-2, is EPEVTQTPSHQVTQMGQEVILRCVPISNHLYFYWYRQILGQKVEFLVSFYNNEISEKSEIFDDQFSVERPDGSNFTLKIRSTKLEDSAMYFCASSEAGSGSYTFGSGTRLTVV.

V gene TRBV25-1 combines with J gene TRBJ2-7, with D possibly matching TRBD2 (6 bases). CDR3 length: 15 amino acids. Between the trimmed V and J ends, which lost 4 bases and 4 bases, there was a span of 17 bases. In germline, CDR1 is MGHDK, CDR2 SYGVNS. The CDR3 reads CASSGRALRGYEQYF. In nucleotides, the CDR3 is TGTGCCAGCAGTGGCAGGGCCCTGCGGGGATACGAGCAGTACTTC.

This clonotype was picked up a small number of times. Germline is not matched at one junction end, which may reflect a read error. This chain joins TRBV20-1 and TRBJ2-1; 10 bases align to TRBD2. Germline V gene sequence: CDR1 DFQATT, CDR2 SNEGSKA (reference sequence). This CDR3 contains 17 residues. The CDR3 is CSARPPSGGLLYNGQFF. The CDR3 region has the DNA TGCAGTGCTAGACCTCCTAGCGGGGGCCTTTTATACAATGGGCAGTTCTTC.

Worth noting for this clonotype: At one end the junction does not follow the germline gene, possibly because of a read error. V is TRBV12-3 or TRBV12-4 and J is TRBJ2-3, with D hard to call. CDR3 length equals 12 residues. The CDR3 reads CASSLRADTQYF. CDR3 in DNA: TGCGCCAGCAGCCTGCGAGCAGATACGCAGTATTTT.

The V call is TRBV29-1, the J call TRBJ2-5, with D maybe TRBD1 (6 bases). The DNA end is more similar to TRBJ2-7, so the J call may be wrong. CDR3 length: 11 residues. Germline CDR1 SQVTM, CDR2 ANQGSEA. CDR3 sequence reads: CSAGQYYEQYF. DNA of the CDR3: TGCAGCGCTGGACAGTACTACGAGCAGTACTTC.